This TCR beta chain came from a study of cytomegalovirus exposure and HLA in healthy donors. Study background: Prior work identified some 120 million unique TCR beta sequences in 190 million or so T cells.

Worth noting for this clone: Its antigen is unknown.

PCR primers comprised 60 Vbeta and 13 Jbeta primers. Sequencing used immunoSEQ multiplex PCR; TCRdb keeps in-frame clones, though not all of them. Of about 110,000 clones detected, around 84% appear once; the ten largest clones hold 22%. Study findings and constraints: The authors later linked a missense DCLRE1C variant to TCR beta V- and J-gene trimming. Accurate prediction of HLA-A and HLA-B alleles (for most subjects) was reportedly achieved from TCR beta sequences.

The CDR3 contains 13 residues. The germline gives CDR1 MNHEY, CDR2 SMNVEV (reference sequence). V was cut by 3 bases and J by 7 bases, with 12 bases left in between. The V gene is TRBV27, the J gene TRBJ2-5; tentatively, D is TRBD2 (6 bases). The material sequenced was PBMCs. The clonotype comes from a man aged 25-45 years in good health and CMV-seropositive. The CDR3 region is CASSFSGGGTQYF. The CDR3 DNA is TGTGCCAGCAGTTTTTCCGGGGGAGGGACCCAGTACTTC.